These T cell receptor beta chains were read from a single sample in a study of cytomegalovirus exposure and HLA in healthy donors. Assay used: immunoSEQ multiplex PCR; TCRdb lists only in-frame clones, some missing. Of about 43,000 clones in the sample, around 53% are singletons; the top ten hold roughly 6%. Sequencing input: PBMCs. The source is a man aged 55 to 70 in good health and CMV-seronegative. Each CDR3 is given with its conserved first and last residue. Each record gives: clone size, V gene, D gene, J gene, CDR3 protein, CDR3 DNA. D genes are given only for firm matches. Clone size is not always given. Where it is, it says once, few, many or a class for expanded clones.

.	TRBV16	TRBD1	TRBJ1-4	CASSQLGRGRPGEKLFF	TGTGCCAGCAGCCAATTGGGCAGGGGGCGCCCCGGTGAAAAACTGTTTTTT
.	TRBV6-5	TRBD1	TRBJ1-4	CASSHDRGHGEKLFF	TGTGCCAGCAGTCACGACAGGGGGCACGGTGAAAAACTGTTTTTT
.	TRBV6-1	.	TRBJ1-1	CASSRTGLAEAFF	TGTGCCAGCAGCCGTACAGGGTTGGCTGAAGCTTTCTTT
.	TRBV30	TRBD1	TRBJ2-7	CAWSVGTAFYEQYF	TGTGCCTGGAGTGTAGGGACAGCCTTCTACGAGCAGTACTTC
few	TRBV2	.	TRBJ2-1	CASRHRDKPYNEQFF	TGTGCCAGCAGGCACCGGGACAAACCCTACAATGAGCAGTTCTTC
.	TRBV27	.	TRBJ2-1	CASSLLARGESEQFF	TGTGCCAGCAGTCTGCTGGCCAGGGGAGAGAGTGAGCAGTTCTTC
.	TRBV5-1	TRBD1	TRBJ1-4	CASRSTDRGANEKLFF	TGCGCCAGCAGATCCACCGACAGGGGGGCTAATGAAAAACTGTTTTTT
.	TRBV18	.	TRBJ2-1	CASSEMRNEQFF	TGTGCCAGCTCGGAGATGAGAAATGAGCAGTTCTTC
.	TRBV29-1	.	TRBJ2-7	CSVEGRDSYEQYF	TGCAGCGTTGAAGGCAGGGACTCCTACGAGCAGTACTTC
once	TRBV11-2	TRBD1	TRBJ2-7	CASSLDQGDEQYF	TGTGCCAGCAGCTTAGATCAGGGGGACGAGCAGTACTTC
.	TRBV4-3	.	TRBJ1-4	CASSQDAAGAREKLFF	TGCGCCAGCAGCCAAGATGCCGCAGGGGCACGGGAAAAACTGTTTTTT
few	TRBV27	.	TRBJ1-1	CASSQPTGGAFF	TGTGCCAGCAGTCAACCCACCGGAGGAGCTTTCTTT
once	TRBV5-1	.	TRBJ2-3	CASSLGLYTDTQYF	TGCGCCAGCAGCTTGGGACTTTACACAGATACGCAGTATTTT
few	TRBV27	TRBD1	TRBJ1-2	CASSPRTGARGYTF	TGTGCCAGCAGTCCCCGGACAGGGGCGAGGGGCTACACCTTC
.	TRBV4-3	.	TRBJ2-7	CASSQFSGSRYEQYF	TGCGCCAGCAGCCAATTCAGCGGATCCCGATACGAGCAGTACTTC
.	TRBV25-1	.	TRBJ2-7	CASSELRQGLAEQYF	TGTGCCAGCAGTGAATTGCGCCAGGGTTTGGCCGAGCAGTACTTC